A selection of T cell receptor beta chains follows, all from one sample in a study of T cell changes during pregnancy in multiple sclerosis. Using immunoSEQ multiplex PCR, the repertoire was profiled, and TCRdb retains in-frame clones only, with some absent. The table records about 52,000 clones, around nine tenths of them present only once. The material sequenced was CD4+ T cells from peripheral blood mononuclear cells, taken before pregnancy. The receptors come from a female donor with multiple sclerosis, enrolled in a pregnancy study. Each CDR3 is given with its conserved first and last residue. Where a row states a size, it is once, few, many or the class of an expanded clone; other rows omit it.

size: .
V: TRBV28
J: TRBJ1-1
CDR3: CASSLGTLNTEAFF

size: .
V: TRBV5-4
J: TRBJ2-7
CDR3: CASRTDSFSYEQYF

size: .
V: TRBV5-6
J: TRBJ1-2
CDR3: CASSLRSNYGYTF

size: .
V: TRBV6-5
J: TRBJ2-1
CDR3: CASSYSRLAYNEQFF

size: once
V: TRBV11-2
J: TRBJ2-1
CDR3: CASSFRPGNYNEQFF

size: .
V: TRBV9
J: TRBJ2-1
CDR3: CASSVVPGQNFYNEQFF

size: .
V: TRBV5-1
J: TRBJ2-5
CDR3: CASSSPLLPSEGSQETQYF

size: .
V: TRBV5-1
J: TRBJ1-2
CDR3: CASSLEGQGGVRNYGYTF

size: .
V: TRBV5-1
J: TRBJ2-2
CDR3: CASSLGAGQASGELFF

size: .
V: TRBV12-2
J: TRBJ2-3
CDR3: CAGYRDFPRTDTQYF

size: .
V: TRBV6-6
J: TRBJ1-1
CDR3: CASREILPMNTEAFF

size: .
V: TRBV30
J: TRBJ2-1
CDR3: CASLRGGVQFF

size: .
V: TRBV5-1
J: TRBJ1-2
CDR3: CASSLATGGIYGYTF

size: .
V: TRBV5-4
J: TRBJ2-5
CDR3: CASSLDSGGTQYF

size: .
V: TRBV9
J: TRBJ2-1
CDR3: CASSVVRGMGSNEQFF

size: .
V: TRBV7-2
J: TRBJ2-5
CDR3: CASSLPRTGGETQYF

size: .
V: TRBV5-4
J: TRBJ2-1
CDR3: CASSPPQREGREQFF

size: once
V: TRBV10-3
J: TRBJ2-1
CDR3: CAISERGQEYNEQFF

size: .
V: TRBV6-1
J: TRBJ1-1
CDR3: CASREGQRNTEAFF

size: .
V: TRBV9
J: TRBJ2-7
CDR3: CASSALAGGYEQYF

size: once
V: TRBV5-1
J: TRBJ1-4
CDR3: CASSPGATNEKLFF

size: .
V: TRBV29-1
J: TRBJ2-5
CDR3: CSGAQETQYF

size: .
V: TRBV5-4
J: TRBJ2-2
CDR3: CASSLHRGDTGELFF

size: .
V: TRBV2
J: TRBJ2-1
CDR3: CASSRETSSYNEQFF

size: .
V: TRBV5-4
J: TRBJ2-3
CDR3: CASSAREDGTDTQYF

size: .
V: TRBV10-1
J: TRBJ2-3
CDR3: CASSPGLADTDTQYF

size: .
V: TRBV11-3
J: TRBJ2-1
CDR3: CASSLEAGVGNEQFF

size: once
V: TRBV19
J: TRBJ1-2
CDR3: CASSQGLLGQGIYGYTF

size: .
V: TRBV5-5
J: TRBJ2-1
CDR3: CASSYSGLGHNEQFF

size: once
V: TRBV11-2
J: TRBJ1-3
CDR3: CASSIRGQGGNTIYF

size: .
V: TRBV9
J: TRBJ2-1
CDR3: CASRPLQGGSYNEQFF

size: once
V: TRBV4-3
J: TRBJ2-1
CDR3: CASSQDSGTGDNEQFF

size: .
V: TRBV7-2
J: TRBJ2-1
CDR3: CASSQTSRTAYNEQFF

size: .
V: TRBV7-9
J: TRBJ1-2
CDR3: CASSLGTGKSGYTF

size: .
V: TRBV19
J: TRBJ2-7
CDR3: CASGLAGVHEQYF

size: .
V: TRBV19
J: TRBJ1-1
CDR3: CASRISGQANTEAFF

size: .
V: TRBV7-2
J: TRBJ1-1
CDR3: CASRRTGPTEAFF

size: .
V: TRBV19
J: TRBJ1-2
CDR3: CASSRRGIPYGYTF

size: .
V: TRBV12-5
J: TRBJ2-5
CDR3: CASGLVLTGNQETQYF

size: .
V: TRBV30
J: TRBJ2-1
CDR3: CAYGTVGASGRAGEQFF

size: few
V: TRBV11-2
J: TRBJ1-2
CDR3: CASSLDPGPGGGYTF

size: .
V: TRBV5-1
J: TRBJ1-1
CDR3: CASSLEEINTEAFF

size: .
V: TRBV30
J: TRBJ2-1
CDR3: CAWRGGTSPYNEQFF

size: .
V: TRBV7-9
J: TRBJ2-1
CDR3: CASSPIPGLAGVYNEQFF

size: .
V: TRBV10-3
J: TRBJ1-1
CDR3: CAISIGTVRQNTEAFF

size: .
V: TRBV27
J: TRBJ1-2
CDR3: CASSGGQGSRGYTF

size: .
V: TRBV5-4
J: TRBJ2-1
CDR3: CASSLGLAGGPIHEQFF

size: .
V: TRBV19
J: TRBJ1-2
CDR3: CASTYTPRGDGGGYTF

size: .
V: TRBV6-6
J: TRBJ1-1
CDR3: CASSYSRTGLNTEAFF

size: .
V: TRBV11-1
J: TRBJ2-1
CDR3: CASIPGGTSGRNEQFF

size: .
V: TRBV28
J: TRBJ1-1
CDR3: CASTPARDEAFF

size: few
V: TRBV5-1
J: TRBJ2-5
CDR3: CASSLATPGLAIRGQETQYF